A single sample is the source of the 22 T cell receptor beta chains below, sequenced in a study of Ad26.COV2.S vaccination and SARS-CoV-2 variants. The assay was immunoSEQ multiplex PCR, and TCRdb's table has in-frame clones only and misses some. The sample shows about 680,000 clones, roughly nine tenths of them seen only once. Noted treatment: around 19 received Ad26.COV2.S at low or high dose, single or two shots; 5 received placebo; per-sample allocation not given. Day 63 after the first injection of vaccine or placebo was the sampling time. The sequencing used peripheral blood, collected in a trial of Ad26.COV2.S vaccine versus placebo. Receptors were obtained from a person aged 18-65 years who received the Ad26.COV2.S COVID-19 vaccine or a placebo.

This chain joins TRBV3-1 (or the pseudogene TRBV3-2) and TRBJ1-5; no definite D call. The length of the CDR3 is 13 residues. Between the trimmed V and J ends, which lost 3 bases and 2 bases, there was a span of 5 bases. CDR1 and CDR2 from the germline V gene are LGHDT and YNNKEL (reference sequence). The CDR3, as DNA: TGTGCCAGCAGCCATAGTCGCAATCAGCCCCAGCATTTT. This sequence encodes CASSHSRNQPQHF.

The chain recombines TRBV9 with TRBJ2-7; 12 bases fit TRBD2. The CDR3 has 17 residues. The trim removed 2 bases at V and 4 bases at J, leaving 10 bases unmatched. The germline gives CDR1 SGDLS, CDR2 YYNGEE. In nucleotides, the CDR3 is TGTGCCAGCAGCGTCGGGACTAGCGGGCCCCTCTCATACGAGCAGTACTTC. This codes for CASSVGTSGPLSYEQYF.

This clone was seen more than once but under ten times. The chain is built from TRBV5-4 and TRBJ2-2; D call uncertain. This CDR3 has 14 amino acids. V dropped 2 bases and J dropped 0 bases, with 5 bases sitting between them. Looked up from germline, CDR1 is SGHNT and CDR2 is YYREEE (reference sequence). CDR3 nucleotide sequence: TGTGCCAGCAGCTTAGCCCCGAACACCGGGGAGCTGTTTTTT. This sequence encodes CASSLAPNTGELFF.

The rearrangement uses TRBV5-6 and TRBJ2-3; no definite D call. The V end lost 4 bases, the J end lost 3 bases, and 9 bases lay between the germline ends. The germline V gene has CDR1 SGHDT and CDR2 YYEEEE. This CDR3 comprises 13 residues. The CDR3 nucleotides are TGTGCCAGCAGCAGCCGAGCGACAGATACGCAGTATTTT. Its translation is CASSSRATDTQYF.

The chain has TRBV3-1 (or the pseudogene TRBV3-2) and TRBJ1-5; no reliable D call. From germline, CDR1 is LGHDT and CDR2 YNNKEL (reference sequence). CDR3 length: 16 amino acids. The germline V and J ends were trimmed by 0 bases and 5 bases, with 14 bases remaining between them. In nucleotides, the CDR3 is TGTGCCAGCAGCCAAGACTCAGGAGGGAGCGATCAGCCCCAGCATTTT. Amino acid sequence: CASSQDSGGSDQPQHF.

This chain connects TRBV24-1 to TRBJ2-1, with D perhaps TRBD1 (6 bases). This CDR3 is built from 17 residues. The germline V gene has CDR1 KGHDR and CDR2 SFDVKD. V dropped 5 bases and J dropped 0 bases, with 16 bases sitting between them. The CDR3 DNA follows: TGTGCCACCAGTGGGGGGTCCGGACAGAGCTCCTACAATGAGCAGTTCTTC. Translation: CATSGGSGQSSYNEQFF.

This clone was counted once. This sequence joins TRBV20-1 and TRBJ2-3, with 12 bases that match TRBD2. The V and J ends lost 3 bases and 2 bases, in that order; junction bases with no gene match: 9. Germline CDR1 and CDR2: DFQATT and SNEGSKA (reference sequence). The CDR3 has 17 amino acids. CDR3 residues: CSASTSGGSSITDTQYF. The DNA for the CDR3 is TGCAGTGCTAGTACTAGCGGGGGGTCTTCAATCACAGATACGCAGTATTTT.

The rearrangement joins TRBV14 to TRBJ2-7; TRBD2 matches 13 bases. Germline lookup yields CDR1 SGHDN and CDR2 FVKESK. The CDR3 has 22 amino acids. J lost 4 bases, V lost 0 bases, and 21 bases had no gene match. The CDR3 sequence: CASSQELPPGLAGIRNTYEQYF. The CDR3 region has the DNA TGTGCCAGCAGCCAAGAACTCCCCCCGGGACTAGCGGGAATCAGAAATACGTACGAGCAGTACTTC. The full variable domain, in which reference TRBV14 and TRBJ2-7 provide the parts outside the CDR3, is EAGVTQFPSHSVIEKGQTVTLRCDPISGHDNLYWYRRVMGKEIKFLLHFVKESKQDESGMPNNRFLAERTGGTYSTLKVQPAELEDSGVYFCASSQELPPGLAGIRNTYEQYFGPGTRLTVT.

The chain joins TRBV18 to TRBJ2-7, with D unresolved. This CDR3 spans 13 amino acids. Germline CDR1 reads KGHSH; CDR2 reads LQKENI. V was shortened by 2 bases and J by 3 bases, with 8 bases between the two germline ends. The DNA of the CDR3 is TGTGCCAGCTCACCAGCCCACCTCTACGAGCAGTACTTC. Translation: CASSPAHLYEQYF.

V is TRBV7-3 and J is TRBJ2-7; D remains ambiguous. The CDR3 covers 13 residues. The V end lost 3 bases, the J end lost 5 bases, and 11 bases lay between the germline ends. Looked up from germline, CDR1 is SGHTA and CDR2 is FQGTGA. The CDR3 DNA is TGTGCCAGCAGCTTGGGCAGGAGAAACGAGCAGTACTTC. Amino acids: CASSLGRRNEQYF.

The gene calls are TRBV27 and TRBJ1-5, with a weak D call TRBD1 (5 bases). This CDR3 comprises 15 residues. The V and J ends lost 4 bases and 0 bases respectively, with 10 bases between them. In germline, CDR1 is MNHEY, CDR2 SMNVEV (reference sequence). This CDR3 is CASSYQGHSNQPQHF. The CDR3, as DNA: TGTGCCAGCAGTTACCAGGGCCATAGCAATCAGCCCCAGCATTTT.

This chain joins TRBV5-1 and TRBJ2-3, with 10 bases fitting TRBD2. Germline CDR1 is SGHRS and CDR2 is YFSETQ. The CDR3 is 17 amino acids. The junction had 11 bases not matched to a gene; V was cut back by 5 bases and J by 2 bases. CDR3 amino acids: CASSTASGSSATDTQYF. The CDR3 nucleotides are TGCGCCAGCAGTACTGCTAGCGGGAGTTCGGCCACAGATACGCAGTATTTT.

The J gene is TRBJ1-2, the V gene TRBV18; D unclear. V lost 0 bases and J lost 8, with 13 bases in between. This CDR3 is 14 amino acids long. Germline assignment: CDR1 KGHSH and CDR2 LQKENI. CDR3 protein: CASSPPAGSGGYTF. CDR3 coding DNA: TGTGCCAGCTCACCACCGGCAGGATCAGGCGGCTACACCTTC.

This chain joins TRBV13 and TRBJ1-2; D is possibly TRBD1 (5 bases). This CDR3 is built from 14 residues. V was clipped by 5 bases and J by 0 bases, with 10 bases between them. Per the germline V gene, CDR1 is PRHDT and CDR2 is FYEKMQ (reference sequence). In nucleotides, the CDR3 is TGTGCCAGCAGCACCGGGGCTACTAACTATGGCTACACCTTC. Protein product: CASSTGATNYGYTF.

The CDR3 region has the DNA TGTGCCAGCAGTGGCCTCCCTGGGGCAGCTTCACCCTACGAGCAGTACTTC. It specifies CASSGLPGAASPYEQYF. This chain uses TRBV2 with TRBJ2-7, with D perhaps matching TRBD1 (5 bases). Germline CDR1 and CDR2: SNHLY and FYNNEI. V dropped 4 bases and J dropped 2 bases, with 21 bases sitting between them. The CDR3 covers 17 residues.

V is TRBV15 and J is TRBJ2-3; D is possibly TRBD2 (5 bases). From germline, CDR1 is LNHNV and CDR2 YYDKDF (reference sequence). V shed 8 bases and J shed 2 bases, with 17 bases lying between them. The CDR3 loop spans 15 amino acids. CDR3 nucleotides: TGTGCCACCGGAGGAGACGGTACCCACACAGATACGCAGTATTTT. Its protein is CATGGDGTHTDTQYF. Full variable domain (rest looked up from reference TRBV15 and TRBJ2-3): DAMVIQNPRYQVTQFGKPVTLSCSQTLNHNVMYWYQQKSSQAPKLLFHYYDKDFNNEADTPDNFQSRRPNTSFCFLDIRSPGLGDTAMYLCATGGDGTHTDTQYFGPGTRLTVL.

This clone was observed once. V and J are TRBV6-5 and TRBJ2-7; 11 bases match TRBD2. J gave up 3 bases and V 5 bases, and 3 bases lay outside the gene matches. In germline, CDR1 is MNHEY, CDR2 SVGAGI. The CDR3 is made up of 14 amino acids. CDR3 region: CASSTSGGRYEQYF. The DNA for the CDR3 is TGTGCCAGCAGTACTAGCGGGGGCCGCTACGAGCAGTACTTC.

The V and J genes are TRBV6-5 and TRBJ2-5; 7 bases line up with TRBD1. The CDR3 contains 12 residues. Germline V lookup: CDR1 MNHEY, CDR2 SVGAGI. After removal of 9 bases from V and 4 bases from J, the junction contained 5 bases not matched to a gene. CDR3 bases: TGTGCCAGTAGACAGGGTCGAGAGACCCAGTACTTC. Encoded protein: CASRQGRETQYF.

V is TRBV15 and J is TRBJ2-1; 7 bases agree with TRBD1. Germline V CDR1 and CDR2: LNHNV, YYDKDF (reference sequence). This CDR3 contains 15 residues. Unmatched junction bases numbered 6, after V lost 2 bases and J lost 5 bases. The CDR3 reads CATSRWSGQNNEQFF. CDR3 nucleotide sequence: TGTGCCACCAGCAGATGGTCGGGACAGAACAATGAGCAGTTCTTC.

By its share, this clone is medium-sized. The chain combines TRBV18 with TRBJ1-4; a possible D gene is TRBD1 (5 bases). Looked up from germline, CDR1 is KGHSH and CDR2 is LQKENI. The CDR3 covers 14 residues. Deletions cut 5 bases from V and 4 bases from J, with 11 bases between. CDR3 coding DNA: TGTGCCAGCTCAGGGTGGGGCCGTAATGAAAAACTGTTTTTT. It yields the protein CASSGWGRNEKLFF.

The CDR3 coding sequence is TGTGCCAGTACGGACCGATTTACTGAAGCTTTCTTT. The encoded protein is CASTDRFTEAFF. The V call is TRBV7-8, the J call TRBJ1-1, with no clear D. The V end lost 9 bases, the J end lost 5 bases, and 13 bases lay between the germline ends. The CDR3 contains 12 residues. From germline, CDR1 is SGHVS and CDR2 FQNEAQ.

In DNA form, the CDR3 reads TGTGCCAGCCGGAGTGAAGGGGGCCGGAATACGCAGTATTTT. This translates into CASRSEGGRNTQYF. This sequence joins TRBV3-1 (or the pseudogene TRBV3-2) and TRBJ2-3; 7 bases line up with TRBD1. V dropped 8 bases and J dropped 7; count of bases not matched to a gene: 12. The CDR3 consists of 14 residues. Germline V gives CDR1 LGHDT, CDR2 YNNKEL (reference sequence).